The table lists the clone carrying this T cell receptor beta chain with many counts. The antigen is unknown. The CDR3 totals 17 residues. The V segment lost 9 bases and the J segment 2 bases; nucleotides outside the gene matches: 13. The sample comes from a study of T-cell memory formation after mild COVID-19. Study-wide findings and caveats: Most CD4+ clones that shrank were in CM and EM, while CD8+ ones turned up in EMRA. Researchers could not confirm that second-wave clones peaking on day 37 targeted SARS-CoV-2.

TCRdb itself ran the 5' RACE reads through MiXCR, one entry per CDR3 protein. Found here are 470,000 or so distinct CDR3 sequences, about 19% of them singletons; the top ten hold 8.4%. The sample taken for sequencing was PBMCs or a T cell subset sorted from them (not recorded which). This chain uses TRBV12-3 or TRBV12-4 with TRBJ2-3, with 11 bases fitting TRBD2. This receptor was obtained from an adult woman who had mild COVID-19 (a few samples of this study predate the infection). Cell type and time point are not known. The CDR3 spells CASRPPLAGGFTDTQYF. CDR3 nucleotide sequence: TGTGCCAGTAGACCCCCCTTAGCGGGGGGGTTCACAGATACGCAGTATTTT.